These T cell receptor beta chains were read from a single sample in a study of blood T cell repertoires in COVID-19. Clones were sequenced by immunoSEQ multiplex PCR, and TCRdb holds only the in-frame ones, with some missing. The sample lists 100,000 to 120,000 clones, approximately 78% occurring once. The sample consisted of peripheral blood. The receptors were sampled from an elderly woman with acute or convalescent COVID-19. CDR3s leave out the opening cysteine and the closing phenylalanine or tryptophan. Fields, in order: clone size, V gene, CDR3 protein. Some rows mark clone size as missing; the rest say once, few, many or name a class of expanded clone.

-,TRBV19,ASSSTVINTEAF
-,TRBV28,ASSLYPSRRANTGELF
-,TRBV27,ASSGRENTGELF
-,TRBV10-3,AINRDMGEKLF
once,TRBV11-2,ASSLDRLGANEQF
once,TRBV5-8,ASSLGRGDGYT
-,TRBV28,ASSLGGQAVYGYT
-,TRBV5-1,ASSFGGSNGNTIY
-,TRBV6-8,ASSYGAGPNNQPQH
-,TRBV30,AWGTGKVEAF